The 28 T cell receptor beta chains below were found in one sample sequenced in a study of blood T cell repertoires in COVID-19. The protocol was immunoSEQ multiplex PCR, while the TCRdb copy is restricted to in-frame clones and leaves out a portion. Among roughly 180,000 clones, roughly three quarters were seen once, and the ten largest hold roughly 14%. Sequenced material: PBMCs or T cells enriched from blood (not recorded which). These receptors all come from a man between 60 and 75 years old who had been exposed to COVID-19.

V and J are TRBV20-1 and TRBJ2-1, with D tentatively TRBD2 (5 bases). Trimming took off 6 bases at V and 3 bases at J, with 12 bases between the two ends. The CDR3 has 13 amino acids. Germline V gene sequence: CDR1 DFQATT, CDR2 SNEGSKA (reference sequence). The CDR3 sequence is CSASQAVYNEQFF. In DNA, the CDR3 is TGCAGTGCCAGTCAAGCGGTCTACAATGAGCAGTTCTTC.

The genes are TRBV6-5 and TRBJ1-2; D uncertain. V gave up 2 bases and J gave up 5 bases, with 15 bases separating them. Germline-derived CDR1 and CDR2 are MNHEY and SVGAGI. The CDR3 totals 15 residues. Written as DNA, the CDR3 is TGTGCCAGCAGTTACAAGGGAGGGTCGGAGTATGGCTACACCTTC. The encoded protein is CASSYKGGSEYGYTF.

The V gene is TRBV4-3, the J gene TRBJ2-2; 7 positions agree with TRBD2. Germline-derived CDR1 and CDR2 are LGHNA and YSLEER. The J segment lost 4 bases and the V segment lost 3 bases, leaving 11 bases of the junction unmatched. This CDR3 spans 17 amino acids. CDR3 sequence (DNA): TGCGCCAGCAGCCAGACTCACCGGGACTACCGCACCGGGGAGCTGTTTTTT. Its translation: CASSQTHRDYRTGELFF.

The J gene is TRBJ1-2, the V gene TRBV7-9; no definite D call. The CDR3 is 14 residues long. Looked up from germline, CDR1 is SEHNR and CDR2 is FQNEAQ (reference sequence). V was cut by 5 bases and J by 0 bases, with 10 bases left in between. DNA of the CDR3: TGTGCCAGCAGCGCAATGGCGGCTAACTATGGCTACACCTTC. Translating it yields CASSAMAANYGYTF. The entire variable domain, with the rest obtained from reference TRBV7-9 and TRBJ1-2, is as follows: DTGVSQNPRHKITKRGQNVTFRCDPISEHNRLYWYRQTLGQGPEFLTYFQNEAQLEKSRLLSDRFSAERPKGSFSTLEIQRTEQGDSAMYLCASSAMAANYGYTFGSGTRLTVV.

The V and J genes are TRBV18 and TRBJ1-1, with 9 bases lining up with TRBD1. The germline CDR1 and CDR2 sequences are KGHSH and LQKENI. V was clipped by 3 bases and J by 5 bases; unmatched bases: 1. This CDR3 is built from 13 residues. In DNA form, the CDR3 reads TGTGCCAGCTCACCTGACAGGGGGACTGAAGCTTTCTTT. Amino acids: CASSPDRGTEAFF. Full variable domain (rest looked up from reference TRBV18 and TRBJ1-1): NAGVMQNPRHLVRRRGQEARLRCSPMKGHSHVYWYRQLPEEGLKFMVYLQKENIIDESGMPKERFSAEFPKEGPSILRIQQVVRGDSAAYFCASSPDRGTEAFFGQGTRLTVV.

The chain joins TRBV5-1 to TRBJ2-7; tentative D call: TRBD1 (5 bases). V dropped 0 bases and J dropped 1 base, with 14 bases sitting between them. This CDR3 has 16 amino acids. CDR1 and CDR2 from the germline V gene are SGHRS and YFSETQ. The CDR3: CASSLVPGSRSYEQYF. The CDR3 nucleotides are TGCGCCAGCAGCTTGGTTCCAGGGTCGAGGTCCTACGAGCAGTACTTC.

The rearrangement links TRBV24-1 to TRBJ1-5; D might be TRBD1 (5 bases). CDR1 KGHDR and CDR2 SFDVKD come from the germline V gene. The CDR3 covers 15 residues. V lost 5 bases, J lost 0 bases, and 10 bases lay in between. CDR3 in amino acids: CATSATGFSNQPQHF. As DNA, the CDR3 is TGTGCCACCAGTGCAACAGGATTTAGCAATCAGCCCCAGCATTTT.

The chain has TRBV3-1 (or the pseudogene TRBV3-2) and TRBJ1-2; D possibly corresponds to TRBD1 (5 bases). Deletions cut 3 bases from V and 5 bases from J, with 22 bases between. This CDR3 has 17 amino acids. Germline V gives CDR1 LGHDT, CDR2 YNNKEL (reference sequence). The CDR3, as DNA: TGTGCCAGCAGCCAGAGGGTCGTATTACAGGAGGGGTATGGCTACACCTTC. As protein: CASSQRVVLQEGYGYTF.

This chain uses TRBV6-5 with TRBJ1-6, with a weak D call TRBD1 (6 bases). Germline CDR1 reads MNHEY; CDR2 reads SVGAGI. The CDR3 is made up of 15 amino acids. V was cut by 5 bases and J by 7 bases, with 15 bases left in between. In DNA, the CDR3 is TGTGCCAGCAGTCAACAGGGTTTAGGGAATTCACCCCTCCACTTT. Protein: CASSQQGLGNSPLHF.

The chain joins TRBV6-5 to TRBJ1-2, with 9 nucleotides matching TRBD1. After removal of 2 bases from V and 7 bases from J, the junction contained 5 bases not matched to a gene. Germline loops: CDR1 MNHEY, CDR2 SVGAGI. The CDR3 spans 14 residues. Here the CDR3 reads CASSYGQGKGGYTF. CDR3 sequence (DNA): TGTGCCAGCAGTTACGGACAGGGGAAAGGTGGCTACACCTTC.

This chain joins TRBV5-4 and TRBJ2-5; 7 positions match TRBD2. Trimming at V came to 4 bases and at J to 3 bases, leaving 12 bases not matched to a gene. Germline lookup yields CDR1 SGHNT and CDR2 YYREEE (reference sequence). There are 16 residues in the CDR3. The DNA of the CDR3 is TGTGCCAGCAGCCTGGGGGGGGTACAGAGGAAAGAGACCCAGTACTTC. Translated: CASSLGGVQRKETQYF.

The J gene is TRBJ1-2, the V gene TRBV6-5, with D uncertain. V lost 5 bases to trimming and J lost 0 bases, with 10 bases between them. Germline loops: CDR1 MNHEY, CDR2 SVGAGI. CDR3 length: 14 amino acids. DNA of the CDR3: TGTGCCAGCAGTCTGAGTCTAGCTAACTATGGCTACACCTTC. Its protein is CASSLSLANYGYTF.

The genes are TRBV4-2 and TRBJ2-3, with TRBD2 identical over 11 bases. The CDR3 length is 20 residues. V was clipped by 3 bases and J by 3 bases; unmatched bases: 17. The germline gives CDR1 LGHNA, CDR2 YNFKEQ. The DNA of the CDR3 is TGTGCCAGCAGCCAGGCCGGGACTAGCGGCTCCCTCCTTCAGACAGATACGCAGTATTTT. It yields the protein CASSQAGTSGSLLQTDTQYF.

V is TRBV5-8 and J is TRBJ2-5; 7 bases are shared with TRBD2. Trimming cost V 0 bases and J 2 bases; bases outside gene matches: 13. The CDR3 consists of 18 residues. CDR1 is SGHTS, CDR2 YDEGEE, per germline. CDR3 nucleotides: TGTGCCAGCAGCTTGGGTGCTTGGGGTAGCGGGTTACAAGAGACCCAGTACTTC. It is translated as CASSLGAWGSGLQETQYF.

This clone was observed a few times. This chain uses TRBV14 with TRBJ1-1, with TRBD1 matching 10 bases. The CDR3 covers 15 residues. Germline CDR1 and CDR2: SGHDN and FVKESK. V was pared by 5 bases and J by 6 bases, with 9 bases of the junction left unmatched. In DNA, the CDR3 is TGTGCCAGCAGCATCACCGGGACAGGGGTTGCTGAAGCTTTCTTT. Encoded protein: CASSITGTGVAEAFF.

CDR3 in amino acids: CASSLKESSTDTQYF. As DNA, the CDR3 is TGTGCCAGCAGCTTAAAAGAGTCTAGCACAGATACGCAGTATTTT. The V and J genes are TRBV7-3 and TRBJ2-3; D remains unclear. Germline V lookup: CDR1 SGHTA, CDR2 FQGTGA. The length of the CDR3 is 15 residues. V lost 1 base and J 0 bases, leaving 8 bases between the germline ends. Combining the CDR3 with reference TRBV7-3 and TRBJ2-3 gives the whole variable domain GAGVSQTPSNKVTEKGKYVELRCDPISGHTALYWYRQSLGQGPEFLIYFQGTGAADDSGLPNDRFFAVRPEGSVSTLKIQRTERGDSAVYLCASSLKESSTDTQYFGPGTRLTVL.

The gene calls are TRBV14 and TRBJ1-1, with 7 bases matching TRBD1. The trim removed 6 bases at V and 9 bases at J, leaving 10 bases unmatched. Germline-derived CDR1 and CDR2 are SGHDN and FVKESK. There are 13 residues in the CDR3. The CDR3 sequence: CASSDRATTQAFF. DNA of the CDR3: TGTGCCAGCAGTGACAGGGCCACGACTCAAGCTTTCTTT.

This clone was picked up a small number of times. CDR3 in DNA: TGTGCCAGCGGGACAGGGCGCCCCGAAGCTTTCTTT. Its protein product is CASGTGRPEAFF. The genes are TRBV6-5 and TRBJ1-1, with TRBD1 matching 9 bases. With V trimmed by 8 bases and J by 8 bases, 6 bases remained unmatched. Germline values: CDR1 MNHEY, CDR2 SVGAGI. The CDR3 has 12 residues.

The chain carries TRBV19 and TRBJ1-3; maybe TRBD1 (5 bases). From germline, CDR1 is LNHDA and CDR2 SQIVND (reference sequence). The V end was cut by 5 bases, the J end by 4 bases, with 18 bases between. The CDR3 loop spans 16 amino acids. The CDR3: CASSRQLSTVGNTIYF. For the CDR3, the DNA is TGTGCCAGTAGTCGACAGCTTTCAACGGTGGGAAACACCATATATTTT.

The J gene is TRBJ2-2, the V gene TRBV3-1 (or the pseudogene TRBV3-2); perhaps TRBD2 as D (6 bases). Trimming stripped 6 bases from V and 0 bases from J, with 11 bases between. Germline CDR1 LGHDT, CDR2 YNNKEL (reference sequence). The CDR3 spans 15 residues. CDR3 residues: CASSQGLTNTGELFF. Written as DNA, the CDR3 is TGTGCCAGCAGTCAGGGACTGACGAACACCGGGGAGCTGTTTTTT.

DNA of the CDR3: TGTGCCAGCTCACGGGACATTTACACTGAAGCTTTCTTT. It codes for CASSRDIYTEAFF. The rearrangement uses TRBV18 and TRBJ1-1; D perhaps matches TRBD1 (6 bases). CDR3 size: 13 residues. Germline values: CDR1 KGHSH, CDR2 LQKENI. Trimming shortened V by 4 bases and J by 3 bases, and 9 bases separated the two germline ends.

This chain links TRBV29-1 with TRBJ2-7, with TRBD2 matching 7 bases. CDR1 and CDR2 (germline): SQVTM, ANQGSEA. The V gene end was trimmed by 3 bases and the J gene end by 3 bases; junction bases not matched to a gene: 8. The CDR3 is 14 amino acids. The CDR3 loop reads CSVEARGSIYEQYF. CDR3 DNA sequence: TGCAGCGTTGAGGCCCGCGGGAGTATCTACGAGCAGTACTTC.

This rearrangement joins TRBV5-8 to TRBJ1-5; D is unclear. This CDR3 is built from 15 residues. From germline, CDR1 is SGHTS and CDR2 YDEGEE. The V end lost 2 bases, the J end lost 2 bases, and 11 bases lay between the germline ends. The chain's CDR3 is CASSFEAVGNQPQHF. The CDR3, as DNA: TGTGCCAGCAGCTTTGAAGCCGTCGGCAATCAGCCCCAGCATTTT.

This clone was recorded once. The rearrangement links TRBV29-1 to TRBJ2-4, with D perhaps matching TRBD2 (6 bases). The germline V gene encodes CDR1 SQVTM and CDR2 ANQGSEA. Trimming removed 1 base at V and 6 bases at J, with 10 bases between. This CDR3 has 13 amino acids. CDR3 region: CSVEGTGGNIQYF. Here the CDR3 DNA reads TGCAGCGTTGAAGGTACCGGGGGAAACATTCAGTACTTC.

The genes are TRBV27 and TRBJ1-2, with a possible D match to TRBD1 (6 bases). The CDR3 spans 15 residues. Per the germline V gene, CDR1 is MNHEY and CDR2 is SMNVEV (reference sequence). V was trimmed by 4 bases and J by 6 bases, leaving 18 bases between them. The CDR3 coding sequence is TGTGCCAGCAGTTCCATGGCAGGGGTGCGCGATGGCTACACCTTC. As protein: CASSSMAGVRDGYTF.

The V and J genes are TRBV5-6 and TRBJ1-5; possible D gene TRBD1, 5 bases. CDR1 SGHDT and CDR2 YYEEEE come from the germline V gene. The CDR3 is 14 residues long. Trimming took off 1 base at V and 3 bases at J, with 8 bases between the two ends. CDR3 nucleotide sequence: TGTGCCAGCAGCTTGAAGGGGTACAATCAGCCCCAGCATTTT. Its translation: CASSLKGYNQPQHF.

This clone was counted a single time. This chain links TRBV28 with TRBJ2-7, with TRBD1 matching over 8 bases. The CDR3 runs 16 residues. Germline CDR1 reads MDHEN; CDR2 reads SYDVKM. The junction had 12 bases not matched to a gene; V was cut back by 6 bases and J by 2 bases. Written as DNA, the CDR3 is TGTGCCAGCAGCCCCACCCGCCGGGACAGGCCCTACGAGCAGTACTTC. As protein: CASSPTRRDRPYEQYF.

The V gene is TRBV6-2 or TRBV6-3, the J gene TRBJ2-2, with D tentatively TRBD2 (5 bases). The germline CDR1 and CDR2 sequences are MNHEY and SVGEGT. V was cut by 2 bases and J by 6 bases, with 13 bases left in between. There are 15 residues in the CDR3. The CDR3, as DNA: TGTGCCAGCAGTTACGACCCTGGGAGTGCCGGGGAGCTGTTTTTT. Its translation: CASSYDPGSAGELFF.